This is a list of T cell receptor beta chains from one sample in a study of T cell changes during pregnancy in multiple sclerosis. The protocol was immunoSEQ multiplex PCR, while the TCRdb copy is restricted to in-frame clones and leaves out a portion. This table has about 60,000 clones, around 96% appearing once. Sequences were derived from CD8+ T cells from peripheral blood mononuclear cells, sampled after pregnancy. These receptors were taken from a female donor with multiple sclerosis, enrolled in a pregnancy study. The CDR3 runs from the conserved cysteine through the conserved F or W. The order of the fields is V gene, D gene, J gene, clone size, CDR3 length, CDR3 protein, CDR3 DNA. D genes are given only for firm matches. Clone size appears in some rows only: once, few, many, or a class for an expanded clone.

>TRBV28|NA|TRBJ2-1|NA|14
CASSLPTSHNEQFF
TGTGCCAGCAGTTTACCCACTAGTCACAATGAGCAGTTCTTC
>TRBV7-6|NA|TRBJ2-7|NA|13
CASSFRSSYEQYF
TGTGCCAGCAGCTTTAGAAGTTCCTACGAGCAGTACTTC
>TRBV29-1|TRBD2|TRBJ2-2|NA|14
CSVYRLAGTGELFF
TGCAGCGTTTATAGACTAGCGGGAACCGGGGAGCTGTTTTTT
>TRBV28|NA|TRBJ1-1|NA|12
CASSWGPYEAFF
TGTGCCAGCAGTTGGGGGCCCTATGAAGCTTTCTTT
>TRBV9|TRBD2|TRBJ2-1|NA|17
CASSIDNRGGPLYEQFF
TGTGCCAGCAGCATAGACAATAGGGGAGGGCCGCTCTATGAGCAGTTCTTC
>TRBV4-1|TRBD1|TRBJ1-1|NA|15
CASSQGIQGDTEAFF
TGCGCCAGCAGCCAAGGCATCCAGGGGGACACTGAAGCTTTCTTT
>TRBV7-9|TRBD1|TRBJ1-1|NA|16
CASSTKPGTGNTEAFF
TGTGCCAGCAGTACAAAACCCGGGACAGGGAACACTGAAGCTTTCTTT
>TRBV1|NA|TRBJ2-7|NA|13
CTSSQRTVYEQYF
TGCACCAGCAGCCAGCGGACAGTCTACGAGCAGTACTTC
>TRBV19|NA|TRBJ2-3|NA|14
CASSTWTGTDTQYF
TGTGCCAGTAGTACCTGGACAGGCACAGATACGCAGTATTTT
>TRBV2|TRBD2|TRBJ2-2|once|16
CASSYSTSGSTGELFF
TGTGCCAGCAGCTACTCGACTAGCGGGAGCACCGGGGAGCTGTTTTTT
>TRBV4-3|TRBD1|TRBJ2-2|NA|19
CASSQGGYGQGILTGELFF
TGCGCCAGCAGCCAAGGAGGTTACGGACAGGGAATTTTGACCGGGGAGCTGTTTTTT
>TRBV27|NA|TRBJ2-3|NA|13
CASSYSSTDTQYF
TGTGCCAGCAGTTACAGTAGCACAGATACGCAGTATTTT
>TRBV27|NA|TRBJ1-5|NA|13
CASSGGANQPQHF
TGTGCCAGCAGTGGAGGGGCTAATCAGCCCCAGCATTTT
>TRBV28|NA|TRBJ2-4|NA|12
CASSWSADIQYF
TGTGCCAGCAGTTGGTCGGCGGACATTCAGTACTTC
>TRBV9|NA|TRBJ2-1|NA|12
CASSAKYNEQFF
TGTGCCAGCAGCGCCAAATACAATGAGCAGTTCTTC
>TRBV19|NA|TRBJ1-5|NA|13
CASSMTSNQPQHF
TGTGCCAGTAGTATGACATCCAATCAGCCCCAGCATTTT
>TRBV7-3|TRBD2|TRBJ2-3|NA|16
CASSLGREGLGDTQYF
TGTGCCAGCAGCTTAGGGCGGGAGGGCCTAGGAGATACGCAGTATTTT
>TRBV7-9|TRBD2|TRBJ2-7|NA|15
CASSRLAGLPSEQYF
TGTGCCAGCAGCCGACTAGCGGGTCTACCAAGCGAGCAGTACTTC
>TRBV7-9|NA|TRBJ2-7|NA|14
CASSPRGRGYEQYF
TGTGCCAGCAGCCCTAGAGGTAGGGGCTACGAGCAGTACTTC